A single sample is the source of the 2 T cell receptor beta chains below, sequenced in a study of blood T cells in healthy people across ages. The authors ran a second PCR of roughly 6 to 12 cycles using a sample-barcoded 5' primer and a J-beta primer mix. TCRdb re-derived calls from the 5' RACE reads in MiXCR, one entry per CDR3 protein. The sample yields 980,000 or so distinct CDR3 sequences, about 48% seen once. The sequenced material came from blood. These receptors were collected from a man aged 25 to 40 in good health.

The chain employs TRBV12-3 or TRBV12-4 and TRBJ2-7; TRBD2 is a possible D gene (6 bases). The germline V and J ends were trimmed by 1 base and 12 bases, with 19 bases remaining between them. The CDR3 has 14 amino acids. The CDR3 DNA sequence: TGTGCCAGCAGTTTAGAGGGGTGGGGGGAGACCCCGTACTTC. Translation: CASSLEGWGETPYF.

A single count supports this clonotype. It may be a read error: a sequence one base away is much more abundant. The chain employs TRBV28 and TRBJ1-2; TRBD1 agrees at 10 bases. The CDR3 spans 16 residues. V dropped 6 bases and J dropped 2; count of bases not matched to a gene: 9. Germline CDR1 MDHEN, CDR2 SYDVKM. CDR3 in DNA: TGTGCCAGCAGCCTGGGACAGGGGCTAGAGAACTATGGCTACACCTTC. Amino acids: CASSLGQGLENYGYTF.